The table lists the clone carrying this TCR beta chain with a count of one. Libraries were prepared by immunoSEQ multiplex PCR; TCRdb keeps only in-frame clonotypes and omits some of them. Altogether about 59,000 clones are present, around three quarters being singletons, with the ten largest covering around an eighth. This sample is drawn from a study of T cells in tumors after PD-1 blockade. This CDR3 has 14 amino acids. Trimming stripped 8 bases from V and 5 bases from J, with 17 bases between. Germline V gene sequence: CDR1 LNHDA, CDR2 SQIVND (reference sequence). Sequencing used PBMCs, obtained before anti-PD-1 treatment. This chain uses TRBV19 with TRBJ2-3, with D maybe TRBD2 (6 bases). The source is a human donor with basal cell carcinoma. This CDR3 is CASAWGVPQDTQYF. The CDR3 DNA reads as TGTGCCAGTGCGTGGGGGGTACCACAAGATACGCAGTATTTT. Based on the CDR3 plus reference TRBV19 and TRBJ2-3, the full variable domain is DGGITQSPKYLFRKEGQNVTLSCEQNLNHDAMYWYRQDPGQGLRLIYYSQIVNDFQKGDIAEGYSVSREKKESFPLTVTSAQKNPTAFYLCASAWGVPQDTQYFGPGTRLTVL.